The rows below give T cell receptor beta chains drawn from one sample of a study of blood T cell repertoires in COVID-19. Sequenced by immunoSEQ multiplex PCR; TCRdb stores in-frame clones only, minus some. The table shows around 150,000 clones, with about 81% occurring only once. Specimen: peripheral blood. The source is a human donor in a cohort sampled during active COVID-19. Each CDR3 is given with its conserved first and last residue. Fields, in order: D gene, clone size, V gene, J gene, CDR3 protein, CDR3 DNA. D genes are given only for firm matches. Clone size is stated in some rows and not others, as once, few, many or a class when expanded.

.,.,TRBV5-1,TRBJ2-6,CASSLGELIYSGANVLTF,TGCGCCAGCAGCTTGGGAGAGCTCATCTACTCTGGGGCCAACGTCCTGACTTTC
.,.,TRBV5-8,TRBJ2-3,CASRQAADTQYF,TGTGCCAGCCGACAGGCCGCAGATACGCAGTATTTT
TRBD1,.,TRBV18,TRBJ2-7,CASSPTGESEQYF,TGTGCCAGCTCACCCACAGGGGAAAGCGAGCAGTACTTC
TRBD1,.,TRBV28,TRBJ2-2,CASTGQGDTGELFF,TGTGCCAGCACGGGACAGGGTGACACCGGGGAGCTGTTTTTT
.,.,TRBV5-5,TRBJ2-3,CASSFGRDDTQYF,TGTGCCAGCAGCTTTGGCAGGGATGATACGCAGTATTTT
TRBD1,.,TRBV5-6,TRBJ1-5,CASSKTRTGGNQPQHF,TGTGCCAGCAGCAAAACCCGGACAGGGGGCAATCAGCCCCAGCATTTT
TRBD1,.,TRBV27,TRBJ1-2,CASSLGPGGIGSNYGYTF,TGTGCCAGCAGTTTAGGGCCAGGGGGAATAGGCTCTAACTATGGCTACACCTTC
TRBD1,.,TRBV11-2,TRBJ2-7,CASSLSTGGYHEQYF,TGTGCCAGCAGCTTGTCGACAGGGGGCTACCACGAGCAGTACTTC
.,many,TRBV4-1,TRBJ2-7,CASSNRDFSYEQYF,TGCGCCAGCAGCAACCGGGACTTCTCCTACGAGCAGTACTTC
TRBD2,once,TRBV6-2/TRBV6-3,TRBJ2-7,CASSWTSGMKEQYF,TGTGCCAGCAGTTGGACTAGCGGGATGAAAGAGCAGTACTTC
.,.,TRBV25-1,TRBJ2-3,CASSEWEGRTGSTDTQYF,TGTGCCAGCAGTGAATGGGAGGGCCGGACAGGGAGCACAGATACGCAGTATTTT
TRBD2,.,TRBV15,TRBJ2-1,CATSNRLGTSGDLIVDEQFF,TGTGCCACCAGCAATCGCCTGGGGACTAGCGGGGATTTAATTGTCGATGAGCAGTTCTTC
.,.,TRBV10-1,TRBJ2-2,CASSESSTGELFF,TGCGCCAGCAGTGAGTCGAGCACCGGGGAGCTGTTTTTT
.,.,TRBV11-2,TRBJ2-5,CASSRGASETQYF,TGTGCCAGCAGCCGGGGGGCCTCAGAGACCCAGTACTTC
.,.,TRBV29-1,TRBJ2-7,CSVRVTGPNEQYF,TGCAGCGTACGGGTTACGGGTCCTAACGAGCAGTACTTC
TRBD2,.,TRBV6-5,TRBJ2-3,CASSYSGRGWTDTQYF,TGTGCCAGCAGTTACTCTGGGCGGGGGTGGACAGATACGCAGTATTTT